The T cell receptor (beta chain) described here comes from a study of graft-versus-host responses after intestinal transplantation. Study summary: Uniformly, recipients were administered anti-thymocyte globulin induction with subsequent tacrolimus and steroids for around 3 years.

The repertoire was sequenced with immunoSEQ multiplex PCR; TCRdb's copy has only in-frame clones and lacks some. This table has fewer than 15,000 clones, 70% appearing once. Lymphocytes (intraepithelial and lamina propria) were released by processing the graft tissue. CDR1 and CDR2 from the germline V gene are MNHEY and SMNVEV (reference sequence). The CDR3 covers 15 residues. The V end was cut by 6 bases, the J end by 0 bases, with 9 bases between. The sample consisted of ileum tissue, taken around 770 days after intestinal transplantation. The rearrangement links TRBV27 to TRBJ2-6; possibly TRBD1 for D (6 bases). The clonotype was recovered from a human patient who received an intestinal transplant, so some T cells may come from the graft donor. This CDR3 is CASRGQNSGANVLTF. CDR3 in DNA: TGTGCCAGCAGGGGACAAAACTCTGGGGCCAACGTCCTGACTTTC.